This T cell receptor beta chain appears in the sequencing data of a study of cytomegalovirus exposure and HLA in healthy donors. This clone was seen a few times. Donors counted as nominally healthy when sampled, yet unrecorded immune exposures were likely. 13 Jbeta primers and 60 Vbeta primers were used for the PCR. Measured with immunoSEQ multiplex PCR; TCRdb has only the in-frame clones, and not every one. The repertoire holds about 120,000 clones, about four fifths seen once, with approximately 8.8% in the top ten. V was pared by 2 bases and J by 2 bases, with 7 bases between. Germline CDR1 is MNHNY and CDR2 is SVGAGI (reference sequence). CDR3 length: 13 amino acids.

The sequenced sample consisted of PBMCs. The rearrangement links TRBV6-6 to TRBJ2-7; a weak D match, TRBD1 (5 bases). This TCR was recovered from a female donor in good health and CMV-seropositive. Written as DNA, the CDR3 is TGTGCCAGCAGTTACGACAGAGCCTACGAGCAGTACTTC. Its protein is CASSYDRAYEQYF.